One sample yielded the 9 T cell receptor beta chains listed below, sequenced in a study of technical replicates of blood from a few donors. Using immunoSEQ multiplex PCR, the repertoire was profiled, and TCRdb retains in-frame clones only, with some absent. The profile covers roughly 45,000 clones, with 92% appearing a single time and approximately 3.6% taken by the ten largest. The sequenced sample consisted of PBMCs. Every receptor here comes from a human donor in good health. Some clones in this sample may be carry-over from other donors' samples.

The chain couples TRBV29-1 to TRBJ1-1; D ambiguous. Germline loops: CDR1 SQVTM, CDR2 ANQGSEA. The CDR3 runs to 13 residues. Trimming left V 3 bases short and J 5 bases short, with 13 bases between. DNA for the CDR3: TGCAGCGTTGACTTAGTAGGAGGTACTGAAGCTTTCTTT. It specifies CSVDLVGGTEAFF.

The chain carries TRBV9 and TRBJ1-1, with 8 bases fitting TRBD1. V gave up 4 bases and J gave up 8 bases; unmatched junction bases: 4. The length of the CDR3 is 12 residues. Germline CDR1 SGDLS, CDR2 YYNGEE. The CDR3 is CASSPWDREAFF. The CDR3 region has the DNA TGTGCCAGCAGCCCCTGGGACAGGGAAGCTTTCTTT.

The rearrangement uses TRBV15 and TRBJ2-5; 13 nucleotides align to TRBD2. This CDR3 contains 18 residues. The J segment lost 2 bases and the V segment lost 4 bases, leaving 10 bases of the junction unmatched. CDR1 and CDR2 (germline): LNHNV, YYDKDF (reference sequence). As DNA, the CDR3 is TGTGCCACCAGCAATTTCCCGGGACTAGCGGGAACACAAGAGACCCAGTACTTC. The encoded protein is CATSNFPGLAGTQETQYF.

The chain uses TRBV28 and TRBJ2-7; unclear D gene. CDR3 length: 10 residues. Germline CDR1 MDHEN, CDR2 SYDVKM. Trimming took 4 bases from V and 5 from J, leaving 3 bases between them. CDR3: CASSSNEQYF. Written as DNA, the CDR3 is TGTGCCAGCAGTTCCAACGAGCAGTACTTC.

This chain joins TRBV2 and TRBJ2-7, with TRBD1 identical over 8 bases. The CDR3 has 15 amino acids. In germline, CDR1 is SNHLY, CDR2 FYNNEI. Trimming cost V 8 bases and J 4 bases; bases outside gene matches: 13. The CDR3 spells CASGVDRGTSYEQYF. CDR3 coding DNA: TGTGCCAGCGGGGTCGACAGGGGAACGTCTTACGAGCAGTACTTC. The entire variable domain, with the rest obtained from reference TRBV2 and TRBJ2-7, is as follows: EPEVTQTPSHQVTQMGQEVILRCVPISNHLYFYWYRQILGQKVEFLVSFYNNEISEKSEIFDDQFSVERPDGSNFTLKIRSTKLEDSAMYFCASGVDRGTSYEQYFGPGTRLTVT.

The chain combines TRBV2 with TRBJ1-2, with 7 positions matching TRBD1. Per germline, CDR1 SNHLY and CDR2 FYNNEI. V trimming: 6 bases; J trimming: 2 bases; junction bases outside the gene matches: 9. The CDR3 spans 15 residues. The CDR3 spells CASRVNRGTNYGYTF. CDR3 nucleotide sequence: TGTGCCAGCAGGGTTAACAGGGGAACAAACTATGGCTACACCTTC.

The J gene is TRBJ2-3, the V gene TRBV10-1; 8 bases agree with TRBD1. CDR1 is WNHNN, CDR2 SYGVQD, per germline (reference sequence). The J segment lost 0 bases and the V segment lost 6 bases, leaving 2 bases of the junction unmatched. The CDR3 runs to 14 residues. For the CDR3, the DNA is TGCGCCAGCAGGGGACAGGTGAGCACAGATACGCAGTATTTT. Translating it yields CASRGQVSTDTQYF.

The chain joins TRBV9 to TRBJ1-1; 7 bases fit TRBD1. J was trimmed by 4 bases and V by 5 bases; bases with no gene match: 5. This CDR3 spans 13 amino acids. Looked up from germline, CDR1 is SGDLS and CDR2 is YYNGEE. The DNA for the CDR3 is TGTGCCAGCAGTCGAGGGGGCGTCACTGAAGCTTTCTTT. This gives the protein CASSRGGVTEAFF.

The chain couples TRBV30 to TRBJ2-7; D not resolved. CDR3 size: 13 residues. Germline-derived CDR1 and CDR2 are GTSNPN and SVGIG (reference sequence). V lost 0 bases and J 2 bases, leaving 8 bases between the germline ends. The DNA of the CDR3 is TGTGCCTGGAGTGTCATTCCGGCCTACGAGCAGTACTTC. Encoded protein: CAWSVIPAYEQYF.